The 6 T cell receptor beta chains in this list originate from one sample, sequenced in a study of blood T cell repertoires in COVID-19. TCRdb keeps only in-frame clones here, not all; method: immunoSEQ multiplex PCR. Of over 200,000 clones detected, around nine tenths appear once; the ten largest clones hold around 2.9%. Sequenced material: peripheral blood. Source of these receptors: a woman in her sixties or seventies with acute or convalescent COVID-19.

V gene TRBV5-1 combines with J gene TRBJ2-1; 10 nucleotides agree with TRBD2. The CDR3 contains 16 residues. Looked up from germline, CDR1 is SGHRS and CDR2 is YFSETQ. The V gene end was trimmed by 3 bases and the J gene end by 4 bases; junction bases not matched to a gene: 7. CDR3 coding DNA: TGCGCCAGCAGCTGGAGCGGGAGGGGACCTTACAATGAGCAGTTCTTC. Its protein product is CASSWSGRGPYNEQFF.

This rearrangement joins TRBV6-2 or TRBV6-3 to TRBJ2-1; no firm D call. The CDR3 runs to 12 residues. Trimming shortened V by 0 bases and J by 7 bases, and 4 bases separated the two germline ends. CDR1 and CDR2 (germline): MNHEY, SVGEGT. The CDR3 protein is CASSYSQNEQFF. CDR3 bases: TGTGCCAGCAGTTACTCTCAAAATGAGCAGTTCTTC.

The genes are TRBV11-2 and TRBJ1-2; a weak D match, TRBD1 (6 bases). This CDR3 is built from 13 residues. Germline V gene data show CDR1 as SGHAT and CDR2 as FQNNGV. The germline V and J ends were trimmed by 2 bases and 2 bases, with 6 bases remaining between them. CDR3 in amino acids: CASSLQGNYGYTF. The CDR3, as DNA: TGTGCCAGCAGCTTACAGGGGAACTATGGCTACACCTTC.

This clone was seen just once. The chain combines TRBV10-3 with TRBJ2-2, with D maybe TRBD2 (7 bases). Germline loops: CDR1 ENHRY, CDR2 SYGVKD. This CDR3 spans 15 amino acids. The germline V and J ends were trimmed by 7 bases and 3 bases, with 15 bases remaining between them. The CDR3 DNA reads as TGTGCCATCACCCAGGGAGGGGGTTACACCGGGGAGCTGTTTTTT. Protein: CAITQGGGYTGELFF.

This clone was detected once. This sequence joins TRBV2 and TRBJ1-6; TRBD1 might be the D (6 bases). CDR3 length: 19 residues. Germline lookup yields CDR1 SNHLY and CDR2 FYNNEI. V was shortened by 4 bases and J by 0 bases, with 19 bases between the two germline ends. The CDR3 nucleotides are TGTGCCAGCAGTGGCGCCCCAAACAGGGCTGCCTCCTATAATTCACCCCTCCACTTT. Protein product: CASSGAPNRAASYNSPLHF.

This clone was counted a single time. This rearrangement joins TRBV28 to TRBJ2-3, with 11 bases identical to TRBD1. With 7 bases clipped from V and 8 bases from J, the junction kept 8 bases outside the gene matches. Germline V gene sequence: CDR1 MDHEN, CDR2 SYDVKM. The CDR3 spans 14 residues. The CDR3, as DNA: TGTGCCAGCAAACCGGGACAGGGGGGATTTACGCAGTATTTT. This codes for CASKPGQGGFTQYF.